This is a list of T cell receptor beta chains from one sample in a study of a mutant IDH1 vaccine in newly diagnosed glioma. The antigens these receptors bind are not known. The data were produced by immunoSEQ multiplex PCR, yet TCRdb's version contains in-frame clones alone and is incomplete. This sample has about 50,000 clones, with almost 95% found just once. This material consisted of PBMCs, taken from a glioma patient whose treatment included an IDH1 peptide vaccine. All receptors derive from a man between 50 and 59 years old with glioma. CDR3s include the opening cysteine and the closing phenylalanine or tryptophan. The D gene is left open where the match is weak. Clone size is not always given. Where it is, it says once, few, many or a class for expanded clones.

cdr3_length: 16
v_call: TRBV29-1
clone_size: .
d_call: .
j_call: TRBJ2-7
cdr3_nt: TGCAGCGTTGATCAAGCGGGACAGGCCCAATCCTCCGAGCAGTACTTC
cdr3_aa: CSVDQAGQAQSSEQYF

cdr3_length: 16
v_call: TRBV28
clone_size: .
d_call: TRBD1
j_call: TRBJ1-2
cdr3_nt: TGTGCCAGCACTACCACATCGAGGGGGCTAGGCTATGGCTACACCTTC
cdr3_aa: CASTTTSRGLGYGYTF

cdr3_length: 16
v_call: TRBV4-3
clone_size: .
d_call: TRBD1
j_call: TRBJ1-1
cdr3_nt: TGCGCCAGCAGCCAAGATCGGTCGGCAGGGGGGACTGAAGCTTTCTTT
cdr3_aa: CASSQDRSAGGTEAFF

cdr3_length: 14
v_call: TRBV13
clone_size: .
d_call: .
j_call: TRBJ2-5
cdr3_nt: TGTGCCAGCAGCTTAGACAGTTTAGGAGAGACCCAGTACTTC
cdr3_aa: CASSLDSLGETQYF

cdr3_length: 16
v_call: TRBV10-2
clone_size: .
d_call: TRBD1
j_call: TRBJ2-2
cdr3_nt: TGCGCCAGCAGCGAGGACAGGGGGTGGAACACCGGGGAGCTGTTTTTT
cdr3_aa: CASSEDRGWNTGELFF

cdr3_length: 13
v_call: TRBV7-6
clone_size: .
d_call: TRBD2
j_call: TRBJ2-7
cdr3_nt: TGTGCCAGCACCGCTAGCGGGAACTACGAGCAGTACTTC
cdr3_aa: CASTASGNYEQYF

cdr3_length: 14
v_call: TRBV6-1
clone_size: .
d_call: .
j_call: TRBJ1-5
cdr3_nt: TGTGCCAGCAATCGGGACGGGGACAATCAGCCCCAGCATTTT
cdr3_aa: CASNRDGDNQPQHF

cdr3_length: 14
v_call: TRBV5-4
clone_size: .
d_call: TRBD1
j_call: TRBJ2-1
cdr3_nt: TGTGCCAGCAAAGGACAGGGGGACTACAATGAGCAGTTCTTC
cdr3_aa: CASKGQGDYNEQFF

cdr3_length: 14
v_call: TRBV18
clone_size: .
d_call: .
j_call: TRBJ2-2
cdr3_nt: TGTGCCAGCTCCGTCGGGGGTTTCACCGGGGAGCTGTTTTTT
cdr3_aa: CASSVGGFTGELFF

cdr3_length: 15
v_call: TRBV10-3
clone_size: .
d_call: TRBD1
j_call: TRBJ2-7
cdr3_nt: TGTGCCATCAGTGAGGAACCGGGACAGGTCTACGAGCAGTACTTC
cdr3_aa: CAISEEPGQVYEQYF

cdr3_length: 15
v_call: TRBV6-5
clone_size: .
d_call: TRBD1
j_call: TRBJ1-1
cdr3_nt: TGTGCCAGCAGCCGACAGGGGCAGGGTCACACTGAAGCTTTCTTT
cdr3_aa: CASSRQGQGHTEAFF

cdr3_length: 16
v_call: TRBV2
clone_size: .
d_call: .
j_call: TRBJ1-4
cdr3_nt: TGTGCCAGCAGTGAAGCGCTTTCGCCAGGGAATGAAAAACTGTTTTTT
cdr3_aa: CASSEALSPGNEKLFF

cdr3_length: 16
v_call: TRBV7-8
clone_size: .
d_call: TRBD1
j_call: TRBJ2-3
cdr3_nt: TGTGCCAGCAGCGTAATCCTGACGACAGGGCCAGATACGCAGTATTTT
cdr3_aa: CASSVILTTGPDTQYF

cdr3_length: 12
v_call: TRBV6-6
clone_size: .
d_call: .
j_call: TRBJ1-4
cdr3_nt: TGTGCCAGCAGGACAGTTCGGGAAAAACTGTTTTTT
cdr3_aa: CASRTVREKLFF

cdr3_length: 16
v_call: TRBV18
clone_size: .
d_call: TRBD2
j_call: TRBJ2-2
cdr3_nt: TGTGCCAGCTCCCCGGGACTAGCGGCGAACACCGGGGAGCTGTTTTTT
cdr3_aa: CASSPGLAANTGELFF

cdr3_length: 14
v_call: TRBV5-1
clone_size: .
d_call: .
j_call: TRBJ2-1
cdr3_nt: TGCGCCAGCAGCTTGGCCTCCAGCTACAATGAGCAGTTCTTC
cdr3_aa: CASSLASSYNEQFF

cdr3_length: 14
v_call: TRBV5-6
clone_size: .
d_call: .
j_call: TRBJ2-3
cdr3_nt: TGTGCCAGCAGCTTAAGGTTGGTCACAGATACGCAGTATTTT
cdr3_aa: CASSLRLVTDTQYF

cdr3_length: 16
v_call: TRBV6-5
clone_size: .
d_call: TRBD1
j_call: TRBJ2-1
cdr3_nt: TGTGCCAGCAGTTATACTGGGACAGGGACCTACAATGAGCAGTTCTTC
cdr3_aa: CASSYTGTGTYNEQFF

cdr3_length: 15
v_call: TRBV30
clone_size: once
d_call: .
j_call: TRBJ2-3
cdr3_nt: TGTGCCTGGAGTGGGGGGGCAGTTAGCACAGATACGCAGTATTTT
cdr3_aa: CAWSGGAVSTDTQYF

cdr3_length: 19
v_call: TRBV28
clone_size: .
d_call: .
j_call: TRBJ2-7
cdr3_nt: TGTGCCAGCAGCCAGATTGGGAGTTGGGGCCACAGGGATCGGTACGAGCAGTACTTC
cdr3_aa: CASSQIGSWGHRDRYEQYF

cdr3_length: 15
v_call: TRBV9
clone_size: .
d_call: .
j_call: TRBJ1-3
cdr3_nt: TGTGCCAGCAGCGTAACAGAAATCTCTGGAAACACCATATATTTT
cdr3_aa: CASSVTEISGNTIYF

cdr3_length: 14
v_call: TRBV28
clone_size: .
d_call: TRBD1
j_call: TRBJ1-1
cdr3_nt: TGTGCCAGCAGGTCGACAGGGAAGAACACTGAAGCTTTCTTT
cdr3_aa: CASRSTGKNTEAFF

cdr3_length: 15
v_call: TRBV6-1
clone_size: .
d_call: TRBD1
j_call: TRBJ1-1
cdr3_nt: TGTGCCAGCAGTGACGAAGGGACAGGGGGCACTGAAGCTTTCTTT
cdr3_aa: CASSDEGTGGTEAFF

cdr3_length: 17
v_call: TRBV11-2
clone_size: .
d_call: TRBD2
j_call: TRBJ2-1
cdr3_nt: TGTGCCAGCAGCTTAGTGGCCAGCGGGGGGGCATTGGGTGAGCAGTTCTTC
cdr3_aa: CASSLVASGGALGEQFF

cdr3_length: 13
v_call: TRBV11-2
clone_size: .
d_call: .
j_call: TRBJ1-4
cdr3_nt: TGTGCCAGCAGCTTAAGTACGGATGAAAAACTGTTTTTT
cdr3_aa: CASSLSTDEKLFF

cdr3_length: 14
v_call: TRBV2
clone_size: .
d_call: TRBD1
j_call: TRBJ1-6
cdr3_nt: TGTGCCAGCAAAGGGGACAGGGGAAATTCACCCCTCCACTTT
cdr3_aa: CASKGDRGNSPLHF

cdr3_length: 15
v_call: TRBV19
clone_size: .
d_call: .
j_call: TRBJ1-1
cdr3_nt: TGTGCCAGTAGTTCCATGAGCCTGGCGGGCACTGAAGCTTTCTTT
cdr3_aa: CASSSMSLAGTEAFF

cdr3_length: 14
v_call: TRBV13
clone_size: .
d_call: .
j_call: TRBJ2-2
cdr3_nt: TGTGCCAGCAGCCCGCCAAGACTTGTCGGGGAGCTGTTTTTT
cdr3_aa: CASSPPRLVGELFF

cdr3_length: 13
v_call: TRBV2
clone_size: .
d_call: .
j_call: TRBJ2-7
cdr3_nt: TGTGCCAGCAAGGCGGGACAGACCTACGAGCAGTACTTC
cdr3_aa: CASKAGQTYEQYF

cdr3_length: 15
v_call: TRBV6-5
clone_size: .
d_call: .
j_call: TRBJ1-2
cdr3_nt: TGTGCCAGCAGTTACGGCCGGGAGGCTAACTATGGCTACACCTTC
cdr3_aa: CASSYGREANYGYTF

cdr3_length: 13
v_call: TRBV7-2
clone_size: .
d_call: TRBD2
j_call: TRBJ2-1
cdr3_nt: TGTGCCAGCAGCCTAGGGGGACTAGCGGTACTTTTCTTC
cdr3_aa: CASSLGGLAVLFF

cdr3_length: 15
v_call: TRBV6-5
clone_size: .
d_call: TRBD1
j_call: TRBJ1-5
cdr3_nt: TGTGCCAGCAGTAGAGACAGGGTCAGCAATCAGCCCCAGCATTTT
cdr3_aa: CASSRDRVSNQPQHF

cdr3_length: 14
v_call: TRBV11-2
clone_size: few
d_call: .
j_call: TRBJ2-1
cdr3_nt: TGTGCCAGCAGACCATACAGGGAAATAGGAGAGCAGTTCTTC
cdr3_aa: CASRPYREIGEQFF

cdr3_length: 15
v_call: TRBV4-1
clone_size: .
d_call: .
j_call: TRBJ2-7
cdr3_nt: TGCGCCAGCGGCGGGACTTGGGACCCAACGTACGAGCAGTACTTC
cdr3_aa: CASGGTWDPTYEQYF

cdr3_length: 14
v_call: TRBV28
clone_size: .
d_call: TRBD1
j_call: TRBJ1-1
cdr3_nt: TGTGCCACCCTACAGGGGGCTAGGAACACTGAAGCTTTCTTT
cdr3_aa: CATLQGARNTEAFF

cdr3_length: 16
v_call: TRBV5-1
clone_size: once
d_call: .
j_call: TRBJ1-4
cdr3_nt: TGCGCCAGCAGCTGGACTATGGGGGCGACTAATGAAAAACTGTTTTTT
cdr3_aa: CASSWTMGATNEKLFF

cdr3_length: 12
v_call: TRBV7-2
clone_size: .
d_call: .
j_call: TRBJ1-2
cdr3_nt: TGTGCCAGCACTCGGCAGGGGTATGGCTACACCTTC
cdr3_aa: CASTRQGYGYTF

cdr3_length: 15
v_call: TRBV4-3
clone_size: .
d_call: TRBD2
j_call: TRBJ2-1
cdr3_nt: TGCGCCAGCAGTGAGGGACTACGGACAAACAATGAGCAGTTCTTC
cdr3_aa: CASSEGLRTNNEQFF

cdr3_length: 13
v_call: TRBV11-2
clone_size: .
d_call: .
j_call: TRBJ1-4
cdr3_nt: TGTGCCAGCAGCGTGGGCGCAGGTGAAAAACTGTTTTTT
cdr3_aa: CASSVGAGEKLFF

cdr3_length: 20
v_call: TRBV27
clone_size: .
d_call: .
j_call: TRBJ2-7
cdr3_nt: TGTGCCAGCAGTTTAATCCCGCCCGGGACGGCGTCTGTAATCTCCTACGAGCAGTACTTC
cdr3_aa: CASSLIPPGTASVISYEQYF

cdr3_length: 14
v_call: TRBV7-9
clone_size: .
d_call: .
j_call: TRBJ1-5
cdr3_nt: TGTGCCAGCAGCTCAGGGGTACCGGGCCAGCCCCAGCATTTT
cdr3_aa: CASSSGVPGQPQHF

cdr3_length: 16
v_call: TRBV5-1
clone_size: .
d_call: TRBD2
j_call: TRBJ2-5
cdr3_nt: TGCGCCAGCAGCTTGAGGGCGGGGGGGCCACAAGAGACCCAGTACTTC
cdr3_aa: CASSLRAGGPQETQYF

cdr3_length: 18
v_call: TRBV4-1
clone_size: .
d_call: .
j_call: TRBJ2-5
cdr3_nt: TGCGCCAGCAGCCAGAGGCCCTATAGGAAGGGGGATCGGGAGACCCAGTACTTC
cdr3_aa: CASSQRPYRKGDRETQYF

cdr3_length: 12
v_call: TRBV7-2
clone_size: .
d_call: .
j_call: TRBJ1-1
cdr3_nt: TGTGCCAGCAGACCACTCCAGGGGACGGCTTTCTTT
cdr3_aa: CASRPLQGTAFF

cdr3_length: 12
v_call: TRBV2
clone_size: .
d_call: .
j_call: TRBJ1-2
cdr3_nt: TGTGCCAGCAGGTCGATAGGCGGAGGCTACACCTTC
cdr3_aa: CASRSIGGGYTF

cdr3_length: 16
v_call: TRBV7-2
clone_size: .
d_call: TRBD1
j_call: TRBJ1-5
cdr3_nt: TGTGCCAGCAGCCCCCAGGGGGGGGCCGGCAATCAGCCCCAGCATTTT
cdr3_aa: CASSPQGGAGNQPQHF

cdr3_length: 12
v_call: TRBV9
clone_size: .
d_call: .
j_call: TRBJ1-2
cdr3_nt: TGTGCCAGCAGCACACCGACAGGTGGCTACACCTTC
cdr3_aa: CASSTPTGGYTF

cdr3_length: 16
v_call: TRBV1
clone_size: .
d_call: .
j_call: TRBJ1-6
cdr3_nt: TGCACCAGCAGCCCGGACAGGGACACGTATAATTCACCCCTCCACTTT
cdr3_aa: CTSSPDRDTYNSPLHF

cdr3_length: 13
v_call: TRBV2
clone_size: .
d_call: .
j_call: TRBJ2-1
cdr3_nt: TGTGCCAGCAGTGAGCTCCTGGCGGGTGAGCAGTTCTTC
cdr3_aa: CASSELLAGEQFF

cdr3_length: 14
v_call: TRBV27
clone_size: .
d_call: TRBD2
j_call: TRBJ2-7
cdr3_nt: TGTGCCAGCAGTAGGGCTAGCGGGAGCTACGAGCAGTACTTC
cdr3_aa: CASSRASGSYEQYF

cdr3_length: 12
v_call: TRBV29-1
clone_size: .
d_call: .
j_call: TRBJ1-2
cdr3_nt: TGCAGCGTTGAACGGGATCTCGGTGGCTACACCTTC
cdr3_aa: CSVERDLGGYTF

cdr3_length: 13
v_call: TRBV2
clone_size: few
d_call: .
j_call: TRBJ2-7
cdr3_nt: TGTGCCAGCAGTATCGGAAGCTCCTACGAGCAGTACTTC
cdr3_aa: CASSIGSSYEQYF

cdr3_length: 17
v_call: TRBV19
clone_size: .
d_call: .
j_call: TRBJ1-4
cdr3_nt: TGTGCCAGTAGTATGGAGGCCCCGACAGACCTTAATGAAAAACTGTTTTTT
cdr3_aa: CASSMEAPTDLNEKLFF

cdr3_length: 13
v_call: TRBV28
clone_size: .
d_call: .
j_call: TRBJ1-1
cdr3_nt: TGTGCCAGCAGTTTATTCGGGCGAACTGAAGCTTTCTTT
cdr3_aa: CASSLFGRTEAFF

cdr3_length: 14
v_call: TRBV30
clone_size: .
d_call: TRBD2
j_call: TRBJ2-7
cdr3_nt: TGTGCCTGGAGTGTGTCGGGGGGGTCCGACGAGCAGTACTTC
cdr3_aa: CAWSVSGGSDEQYF